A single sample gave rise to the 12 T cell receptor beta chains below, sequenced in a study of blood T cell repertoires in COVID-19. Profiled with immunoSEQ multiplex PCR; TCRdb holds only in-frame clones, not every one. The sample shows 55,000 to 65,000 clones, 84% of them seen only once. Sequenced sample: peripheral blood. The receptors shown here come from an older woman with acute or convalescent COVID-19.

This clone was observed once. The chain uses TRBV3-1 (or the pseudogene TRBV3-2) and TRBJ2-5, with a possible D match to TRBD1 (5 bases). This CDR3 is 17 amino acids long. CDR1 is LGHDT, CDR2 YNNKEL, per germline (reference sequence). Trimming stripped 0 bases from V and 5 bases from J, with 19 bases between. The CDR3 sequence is CASSQERNRGPRETQYF. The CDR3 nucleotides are TGTGCCAGCAGCCAAGAAAGGAATAGGGGTCCGAGGGAGACCCAGTACTTC.

CDR3 loop: CSVVKGGSGANVLTF. In DNA form, the CDR3 reads TGCAGCGTTGTCAAAGGGGGCTCTGGGGCCAACGTCCTGACTTTC. V gene TRBV29-1 combines with J gene TRBJ2-6; D perhaps matches TRBD1 (6 bases). CDR3 length: 15 amino acids. Trimming cost V 4 bases and J 0 bases, with 10 bases left between them. Germline-derived CDR1 and CDR2 are SQVTM and ANQGSEA.

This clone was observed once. The chain's CDR3 is CAITPQIWNYGYTF. In DNA, the CDR3 is TGTGCCATCACCCCACAGATCTGGAACTATGGCTACACCTTC. The chain has TRBV10-3 and TRBJ1-2; unclear D gene. Trimming left V 7 bases short and J 2 bases short, with 14 bases between. CDR3 length: 14 residues. Germline CDR1 reads ENHRY; CDR2 reads SYGVKD.

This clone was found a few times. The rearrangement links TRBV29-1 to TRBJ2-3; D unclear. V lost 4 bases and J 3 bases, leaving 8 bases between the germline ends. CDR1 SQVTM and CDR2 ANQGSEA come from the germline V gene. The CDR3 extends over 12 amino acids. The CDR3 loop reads CSVGVATDTQYF. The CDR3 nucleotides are TGCAGCGTTGGGGTAGCTACAGATACGCAGTATTTT.

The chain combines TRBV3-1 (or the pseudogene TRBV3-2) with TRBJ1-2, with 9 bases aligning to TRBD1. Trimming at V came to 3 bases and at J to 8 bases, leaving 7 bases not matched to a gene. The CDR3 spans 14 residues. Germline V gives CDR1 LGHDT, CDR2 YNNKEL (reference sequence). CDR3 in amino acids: CASSHTTGGRGYTF. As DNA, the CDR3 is TGTGCCAGCAGCCATACGACAGGGGGTCGGGGCTACACCTTC.

CDR3 in DNA: TGTGCCATCAGTGAGGGCAGGGGAACTGAAGCTTTCTTT. Translated: CAISEGRGTEAFF. The chain uses TRBV10-3 and TRBJ1-1, with D perhaps matching TRBD1 (6 bases). The germline V gene has CDR1 ENHRY and CDR2 SYGVKD. Trimming stripped 2 bases from V and 5 bases from J, with 9 bases between. There are 13 residues in the CDR3.

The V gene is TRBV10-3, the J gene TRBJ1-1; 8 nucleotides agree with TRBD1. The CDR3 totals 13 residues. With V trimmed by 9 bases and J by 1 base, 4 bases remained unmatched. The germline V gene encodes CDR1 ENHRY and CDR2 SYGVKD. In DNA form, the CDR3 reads TGTGCCATATCACAGGGGGGGAACACTGAAGCTTTCTTT. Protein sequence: CAISQGGNTEAFF.

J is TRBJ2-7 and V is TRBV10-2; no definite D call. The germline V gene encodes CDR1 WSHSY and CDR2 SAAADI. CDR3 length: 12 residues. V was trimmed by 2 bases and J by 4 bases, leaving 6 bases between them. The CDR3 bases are TGCGCCAGCAGTGAGAATCTTTACGAGCAGTACTTC. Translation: CASSENLYEQYF.

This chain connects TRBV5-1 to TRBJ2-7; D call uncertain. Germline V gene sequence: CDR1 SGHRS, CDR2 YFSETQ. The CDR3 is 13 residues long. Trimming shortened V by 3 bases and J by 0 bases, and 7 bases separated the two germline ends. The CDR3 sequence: CASSSTGSYEQYF. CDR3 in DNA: TGCGCCAGCAGCTCGACTGGCTCCTACGAGCAGTACTTC.

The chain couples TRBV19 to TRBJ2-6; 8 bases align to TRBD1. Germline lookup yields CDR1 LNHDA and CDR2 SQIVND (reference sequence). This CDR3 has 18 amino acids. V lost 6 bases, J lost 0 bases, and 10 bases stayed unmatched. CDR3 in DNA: TGTGCCAGTAGCCTCAGGGGGCGTCCACTCTCTGGGGCCAACGTCCTGACTTTC. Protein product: CASSLRGRPLSGANVLTF.

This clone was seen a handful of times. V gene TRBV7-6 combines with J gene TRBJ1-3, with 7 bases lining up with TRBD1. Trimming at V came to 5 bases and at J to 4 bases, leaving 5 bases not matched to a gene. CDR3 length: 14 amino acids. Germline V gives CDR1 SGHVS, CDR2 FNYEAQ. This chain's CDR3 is CASSQTGVGNTIYF. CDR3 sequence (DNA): TGTGCCAGCAGCCAAACAGGGGTAGGAAACACCATATATTTT.

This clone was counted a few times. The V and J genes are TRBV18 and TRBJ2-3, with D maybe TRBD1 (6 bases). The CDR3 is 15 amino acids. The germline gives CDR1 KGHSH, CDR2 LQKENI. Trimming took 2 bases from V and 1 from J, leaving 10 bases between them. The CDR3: CASSPKGGRTDTQYF. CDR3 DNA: TGTGCCAGCTCACCAAAAGGGGGACGCACAGATACGCAGTATTTT. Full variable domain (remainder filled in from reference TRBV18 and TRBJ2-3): NAGVMQNPRHLVRRRGQEARLRCSPMKGHSHVYWYRQLPEEGLKFMVYLQKENIIDESGMPKERFSAEFPKEGPSILRIQQVVRGDSAAYFCASSPKGGRTDTQYFGPGTRLTVL.